These T cell receptor beta chains were read from a single sample in a study of CD8+ T cells in alopecia areata. This table comes from immunoSEQ multiplex PCR, and its TCRdb copy is limited to in-frame clones, with some not included. This sample has roughly 40,000 clones, with roughly 92% found just once. The sample was CD8+ T cells sorted from blood, taken at week 24, from a patient treated with tofacitinib. These receptors originate from a human donor with alopecia areata. Each CDR3 is given with its conserved first and last residue. A D gene is named only where the DNA matches it firmly. Only some rows state a clone size, as once, few, many or a class for expanded clones.

>-|TRBV27|TRBJ2-5|TRBD2
TGTGCCAGCCGAACCTTTCTCGTCCCTAGCGGGGGAGAGACCCAGTACTTC
CASRTFLVPSGGETQYF
>-|TRBV7-8|TRBJ2-7|-
TGTGCCAGCAGCCGCCGAGGATCACAAGCCTACGAGCAGTACTTC
CASSRRGSQAYEQYF
>-|TRBV7-6|TRBJ2-5|-
TGTGCCAGCAGCTTTAGTCTGATTAGCGGACACAACCAAGAGACCCAGTACTTC
CASSFSLISGHNQETQYF
>-|TRBV10-2|TRBJ1-2|TRBD1
TGCGCCAGCTCTGTGGCAGGGGGCGGTTCGGACTATGGCTACACCTTC
CASSVAGGGSDYGYTF
>-|TRBV7-9|TRBJ2-3|-
TGTGCCAGCAGCGCCGGAGTTGGGACAGATACGCAGTATTTT
CASSAGVGTDTQYF
>-|TRBV27|TRBJ2-7|TRBD2
TGTGCCAGCGGATCGGGAGGGATCTCTGGGGAGCAGTACTTC
CASGSGGISGEQYF
>-|TRBV29-1|TRBJ2-3|-
TGCAGCCTTTGGGGCGCCACAGATACGCAGTATTTT
CSLWGATDTQYF
>-|TRBV19|TRBJ2-3|-
TGTGCCAGTAGTAAGAGACAGGCAACAGATACGCAGTATTTT
CASSKRQATDTQYF
>-|TRBV4-2|TRBJ2-2|-
TGTGCCAGCAGCCAACCGACTTCTATGTTCGGGGGTACAGGGGAGCTGTTTTTT
CASSQPTSMFGGTGELFF
>few|TRBV5-6|TRBJ1-1|-
TGTGCCAGCAGCTTCGGGGCCCCGAACACTGAAGCTTTCTTT
CASSFGAPNTEAFF